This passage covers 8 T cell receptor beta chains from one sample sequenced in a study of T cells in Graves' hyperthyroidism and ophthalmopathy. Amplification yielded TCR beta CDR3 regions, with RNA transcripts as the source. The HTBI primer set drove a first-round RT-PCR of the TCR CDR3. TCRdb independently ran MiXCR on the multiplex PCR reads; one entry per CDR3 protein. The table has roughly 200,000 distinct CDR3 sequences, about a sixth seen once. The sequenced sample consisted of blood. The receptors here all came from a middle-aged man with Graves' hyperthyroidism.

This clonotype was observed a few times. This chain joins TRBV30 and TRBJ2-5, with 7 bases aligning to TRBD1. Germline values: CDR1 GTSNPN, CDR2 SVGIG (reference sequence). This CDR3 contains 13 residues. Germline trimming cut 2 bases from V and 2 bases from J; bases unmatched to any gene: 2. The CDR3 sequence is CAWSRDRQETQYF. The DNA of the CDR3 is TGTGCCTGGAGTCGGGACAGACAAGAGACCCAGTACTTC. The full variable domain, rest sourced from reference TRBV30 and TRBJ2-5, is SQTIHQWPATLVQPVGSPLSLECTVEGTSNPNLYWYRQAAGRGLQLLFYSVGIGQISSEVPQNLSASRPQDRQFILSSKKLLLSDSGFYLCAWSRDRQETQYFGPGTRLLVL.

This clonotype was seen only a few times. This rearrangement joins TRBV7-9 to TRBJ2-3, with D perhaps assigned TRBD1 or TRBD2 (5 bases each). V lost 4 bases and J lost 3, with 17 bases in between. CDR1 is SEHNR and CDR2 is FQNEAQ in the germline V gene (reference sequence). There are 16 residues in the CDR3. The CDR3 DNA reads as TGTGCCAGCAGCTCAACTAGACAGAAGTTTACAGATACGCAGTATTTT. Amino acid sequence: CASSSTRQKFTDTQYF.

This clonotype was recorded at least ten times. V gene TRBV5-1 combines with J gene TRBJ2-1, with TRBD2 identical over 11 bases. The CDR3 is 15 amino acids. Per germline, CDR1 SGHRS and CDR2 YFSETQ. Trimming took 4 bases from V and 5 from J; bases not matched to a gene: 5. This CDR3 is CASSSTSGGHNEQFF. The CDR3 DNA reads TGCGCCAGCAGCAGTACTAGCGGGGGCCACAATGAGCAGTTCTTC.

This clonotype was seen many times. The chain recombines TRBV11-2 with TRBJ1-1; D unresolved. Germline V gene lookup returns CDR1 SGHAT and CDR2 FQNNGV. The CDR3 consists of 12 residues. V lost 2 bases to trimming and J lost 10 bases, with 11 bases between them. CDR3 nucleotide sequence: TGTGCCAGCAGCTTAAGAGGGTACGGAGCTTTCTTT. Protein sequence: CASSLRGYGAFF.

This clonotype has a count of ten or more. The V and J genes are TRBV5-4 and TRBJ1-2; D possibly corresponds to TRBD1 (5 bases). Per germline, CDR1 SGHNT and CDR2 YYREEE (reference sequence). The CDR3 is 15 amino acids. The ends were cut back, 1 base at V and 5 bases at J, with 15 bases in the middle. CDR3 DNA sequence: TGTGCCAGCAGCTTGCAGTCAGGGAGATATTATGGCTACACCTTC. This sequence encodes CASSLQSGRYYGYTF.

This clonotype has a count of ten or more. The CDR3 loop is CASSFQRDSYEQYF. The CDR3 DNA follows: TGTGCCAGCAGCTTCCAACGGGACTCCTACGAGCAGTACTTC. This rearrangement joins TRBV7-2 to TRBJ2-7, with D possibly TRBD2 on 5 matching bases. This CDR3 is built from 14 residues. Trimming took off 3 bases at V and 0 bases at J, with 9 bases between the two ends. Germline V gene sequence: CDR1 SGHTA, CDR2 FQGNSA.

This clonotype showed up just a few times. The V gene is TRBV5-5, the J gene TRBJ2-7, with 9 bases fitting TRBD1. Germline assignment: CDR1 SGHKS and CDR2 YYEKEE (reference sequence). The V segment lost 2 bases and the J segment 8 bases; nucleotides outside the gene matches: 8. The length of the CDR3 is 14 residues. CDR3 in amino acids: CASSLPGQGVQQYF. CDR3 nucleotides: TGTGCCAGCAGCTTACCGGGACAGGGCGTCCAGCAGTACTTC.

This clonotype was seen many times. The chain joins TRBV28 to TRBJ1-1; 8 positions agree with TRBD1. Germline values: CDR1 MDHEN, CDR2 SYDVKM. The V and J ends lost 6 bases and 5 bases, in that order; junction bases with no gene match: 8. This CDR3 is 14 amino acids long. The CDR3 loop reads CASRPQGAGTEAFF. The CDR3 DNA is TGTGCCAGCAGACCCCAGGGGGCAGGGACTGAAGCTTTCTTT.